The 28 T cell receptor beta chains listed next were all sequenced from one sample in a study of CD8 T cells in Susac syndrome. After extraction with the RNeasy kit, roughly 0.45 to 1 ug of the RNA was reverse transcribed using random hexamers. TCRdb reanalysed the immunoSEQ multiplex PCR reads using MiXCR and keeps one entry per CDR3 protein. This table has approximately 100,000 distinct CDR3 sequences, roughly 91% appearing once. Material for sequencing was CD4+ T cells from PBMCs. These receptors came from a human donor in good health.

J is TRBJ1-6 and V is TRBV20-1, with 10 bases matching TRBD1. The J segment lost 8 bases and the V segment lost 0 bases, leaving 1 base of the junction unmatched. CDR1 is DFQATT, CDR2 SNEGSKA, per germline (reference sequence). The length of the CDR3 is 14 residues. The CDR3 DNA follows: TGCAGTGCTAGAGATGGGACAGGGGATTCACCCCTCCACTTT. This sequence encodes CSARDGTGDSPLHF.

The V call is TRBV20-1, the J call TRBJ1-6; 8 bases agree with TRBD1. This CDR3 comprises 17 residues. Germline assignment: CDR1 DFQATT and CDR2 SNEGSKA (reference sequence). The junction had 11 bases not matched to a gene; V was cut back by 1 base and J by 6 bases. For the CDR3, the DNA is TGCAGTGCTAGAGTCCCAGGACAGGGCGGCCTTAATTCACCCCTCCACTTT. Protein: CSARVPGQGGLNSPLHF.

The chain employs TRBV28 and TRBJ2-2; TRBD2 agrees at 7 bases. The CDR3 extends over 15 amino acids. Germline V gene sequence: CDR1 MDHEN, CDR2 SYDVKM. J was trimmed by 7 bases and V by 2 bases; bases with no gene match: 7. The CDR3 loop is CASSLAGGGSGELFF. DNA for the CDR3: TGTGCCAGCAGTTTAGCTGGTGGCGGGAGCGGGGAGCTGTTTTTT.

The chain carries TRBV30 and TRBJ2-5, with 7 bases that match TRBD1. CDR1 and CDR2 from the germline V gene are GTSNPN and SVGIG (reference sequence). The CDR3 has 14 amino acids. V lost 5 bases and J lost 7; bases outside the gene matches: 13. The CDR3 DNA follows: TGTGCCTGGCGACGGGGACAGCCTGACGGGACCCAGTACTTC. Translated, it gives CAWRRGQPDGTQYF.

V and J are TRBV7-9 and TRBJ2-3, with 10 bases fitting TRBD2. Trimming at V came to 2 bases and at J to 4 bases, leaving 3 bases not matched to a gene. This CDR3 has 15 residues. CDR1 is SEHNR, CDR2 FQNEAQ, per germline (reference sequence). This chain's CDR3 is CASSLTSGKSDTQYF. CDR3 DNA: TGTGCCAGCAGCTTAACTAGCGGGAAATCAGATACGCAGTATTTT. The full variable domain, completed using reference TRBV7-9 and TRBJ2-3, is DTGVSQNPRHKITKRGQNVTFRCDPISEHNRLYWYRQTLGQGPEFLTYFQNEAQLEKSRLLSDRFSAERPKGSFSTLEIQRTEQGDSAMYLCASSLTSGKSDTQYFGPGTRLTVL.

The gene calls are TRBV7-9 and TRBJ1-1; 10 nucleotides align to TRBD1. The CDR3 sequence is 15 residues long. CDR1 is SEHNR, CDR2 FQNEAQ, per germline (reference sequence). The V gene end was trimmed by 2 bases and the J gene end by 3 bases; junction bases not matched to a gene: 3. The CDR3 region has the DNA TGTGCCAGCAGCTTATCCGGGACAGGGGACACTGAAGCTTTCTTT. Protein sequence: CASSLSGTGDTEAFF.

CDR3 sequence (DNA): TGTGCCAGCACGAGCGGGAGGGCCTACAATGAGCAGTTCTTC. Translating it yields CASTSGRAYNEQFF. The V call is TRBV3-1, the J call TRBJ2-1; TRBD2 aligns across 10 bases. J was trimmed by 2 bases and V by 7 bases; bases with no gene match: 2. This CDR3 has 14 amino acids. Germline loops: CDR1 LGHDT, CDR2 YNNKEL (reference sequence).

The chain recombines TRBV29-1 with TRBJ1-1, with D unresolved. The CDR3 totals 8 residues. Per the germline V gene, CDR1 is SQVTM and CDR2 is ANQGSEA. The V gene lost 6 bases and the J gene lost 10 bases, with 6 bases spanning the gap. As DNA, the CDR3 is TGCAGCGTCGGTACAGCTTTCTTT. It specifies CSVGTAFF.

The V call is TRBV29-1, the J call TRBJ2-1; either TRBD1 or TRBD2 may supply D (5 bases each). Trimming stripped 3 bases from V and 7 bases from J, with 10 bases between. Germline CDR1 is SQVTM and CDR2 is ANQGSEA. The CDR3 totals 12 residues. The CDR3 sequence: CSVEGELNEQFF. CDR3 nucleotides: TGCAGCGTTGAGGGGGAATTAAATGAGCAGTTCTTC.

Here the CDR3 reads CASMQGGFPYEQYF. In DNA form, the CDR3 reads TGTGCCAGCATGCAGGGGGGATTTCCCTACGAGCAGTACTTC. The chain combines TRBV5-4 with TRBJ2-7, with D maybe TRBD1 (7 bases). CDR3 length: 14 amino acids. V gave up 6 bases and J gave up 2 bases, with 15 bases separating them. Germline V CDR1 and CDR2: SGHNT, YYREEE (reference sequence).

This clonotype came up a few times. The chain joins TRBV6-2 or TRBV6-3 to TRBJ1-1; D remains ambiguous. V lost 0 bases to trimming and J lost 1 base, with 3 bases between them. CDR1 is MNHEY, CDR2 SVGEGT, per germline. This CDR3 spans 13 amino acids. The chain's CDR3 is CASSYSWNTEAFF. For the CDR3, the DNA is TGTGCCAGCAGTTACTCTTGGAACACTGAAGCTTTCTTT.

The chain couples TRBV19 to TRBJ2-5; TRBD2 is a possible D gene (5 bases). The V gene's germline CDR1 is LNHDA and CDR2 SQIVND (reference sequence). V was cut by 7 bases and J by 0 bases, with 9 bases left in between. CDR3 length: 13 residues. For the CDR3, the DNA is TGTGCCAGTACCTCCGGGAACCAAGAGACCCAGTACTTC. This sequence encodes CASTSGNQETQYF.

This clonotype was recorded once. The chain combines TRBV7-2 with TRBJ2-7; tentative D call: TRBD2 (6 bases). V shed 5 bases and J shed 4 bases, with 9 bases lying between them. Germline-derived CDR1 and CDR2 are SGHTA and FQGNSA. The CDR3 loop spans 12 amino acids. The CDR3 DNA reads as TGTGCCAGCAGCATTAGCGGATACGAGCAGTACTTC. Translated, it gives CASSISGYEQYF.

The chain couples TRBV6-5 to TRBJ2-7, with D perhaps matching TRBD2 (6 bases). V lost 5 bases to trimming and J lost 3 bases, with 11 bases between them. The germline CDR1 and CDR2 sequences are MNHEY and SVGAGI. The CDR3 has 13 amino acids. DNA of the CDR3: TGTGCCAGCAGTCCTCCGGGGGTCTACGAGCAGTACTTC. It yields the protein CASSPPGVYEQYF.

This chain links TRBV5-1 with TRBJ1-2; D is undetermined. Germline V gene lookup returns CDR1 SGHRS and CDR2 YFSETQ. The V end lost 0 bases, the J end lost 8 bases, and 17 bases lay between the germline ends. The CDR3 runs to 15 residues. The CDR3 DNA reads TGCGCCAGCAGCTTGGACGGTCCATATAGAGGCGGCTACACCTTC. Amino acid sequence: CASSLDGPYRGGYTF.

The genes are TRBV5-6 and TRBJ1-5; D is perhaps TRBD1 (6 bases). The CDR3 is made up of 16 amino acids. With 4 bases removed from V and 2 bases from J, the gap between germline ends came to 16 bases. Germline CDR1 reads SGHDT; CDR2 reads YYEEEE. CDR3 sequence (DNA): TGTGCCAGCAGCCCCTTGGGGGGCCTGGGCAATCAGCCCCAGCATTTT. The encoded protein is CASSPLGGLGNQPQHF.

This chain joins TRBV6-1 and TRBJ1-1; D is ambiguous. V lost 7 bases, J lost 6 bases, and 21 bases lay in between. The CDR3 is 15 amino acids. Germline CDR1 MNHNS, CDR2 SASEGT. The CDR3 DNA follows: TGTGCCAGCATTTTCGGGAATTGGGCTTCGCCTGAAGCTTTCTTT. This gives the protein CASIFGNWASPEAFF.

The chain recombines TRBV12-3 or TRBV12-4 with TRBJ2-2; D gene ambiguous. The length of the CDR3 is 13 residues. Trimming pared 6 bases from V and 5 bases from J, leaving 10 bases between. CDR3 DNA: TGTGCCAGCAGCCACTCAGGTACCGGGGAGCTGTTTTTT. This sequence encodes CASSHSGTGELFF.

This chain joins TRBV7-8 and TRBJ2-2; maybe TRBD2 (6 bases). With 3 bases removed from V and 7 bases from J, the gap between germline ends came to 21 bases. Germline V lookup: CDR1 SGHVS, CDR2 FQNEAQ. The CDR3 is 17 amino acids. The DNA of the CDR3 is TGTGCCAGCAGCTTGACCTTCCCGGGGAGGAGTGGCGGGGAGCTGTTTTTT. Its translation: CASSLTFPGRSGGELFF.

The chain joins TRBV5-1 to TRBJ2-1; D possibly uses TRBD1 or TRBD2 (6 bases each). The CDR3 covers 14 residues. V lost 0 bases and J lost 9, with 13 bases in between. Germline-derived CDR1 and CDR2 are SGHRS and YFSETQ. CDR3 bases: TGCGCCAGCAGCTTGGCCTCGGGGGCCAGTGAGCAGTTCTTC. It is translated as CASSLASGASEQFF.

This chain joins TRBV30 and TRBJ2-7; 13 bases fit TRBD2. V shed 0 bases, J shed 2 bases, and the junction held 7 bases outside the gene matches. The CDR3 sequence is 17 residues long. Germline CDR1 is GTSNPN and CDR2 is SVGIG (reference sequence). Here the CDR3 DNA reads TGTGCCTGGAGTGTACCCCCGACTAGCGGGAGGACCTACGAGCAGTACTTC. Translated, it gives CAWSVPPTSGRTYEQYF. Full variable domain (rest looked up from reference TRBV30 and TRBJ2-7): SQTIHQWPATLVQPVGSPLSLECTVEGTSNPNLYWYRQAAGRGLQLLFYSVGIGQISSEVPQNLSASRPQDRQFILSSKKLLLSDSGFYLCAWSVPPTSGRTYEQYFGPGTRLTVT.

The rearrangement joins TRBV12-3 or TRBV12-4 to TRBJ2-7, with TRBD2 matching over 13 bases. Losses at the gene ends were 7 bases for V and 3 bases for J; bases not matched to a gene: 3. The CDR3 contains 14 residues. The CDR3 spells CASMGLAGSYEQYF. Written as DNA, the CDR3 is TGTGCCAGCATGGGACTAGCGGGAAGCTACGAGCAGTACTTC.

V gene TRBV12-3 or TRBV12-4 combines with J gene TRBJ1-5; no clear D gene. Between the trimmed V and J ends, which lost 5 bases and 7 bases, there was a span of 12 bases. The length of the CDR3 is 13 residues. CDR3 in amino acids: CASSPRTFQPQHF. The CDR3 DNA sequence: TGTGCCAGCAGTCCCAGGACGTTCCAGCCCCAGCATTTT.

The chain couples TRBV4-3 to TRBJ1-1; D call uncertain. Trimming took 0 bases from V and 5 from J, leaving 7 bases between them. The CDR3 spans 13 residues. CDR1 and CDR2 from the germline V gene are LGHNA and YSLEER. CDR3 coding DNA: TGCGCCAGCAGCCAAGACAGTCAAACTGAAGCTTTCTTT. It translates to CASSQDSQTEAFF.

The chain couples TRBV2 to TRBJ2-1; a weak D match, TRBD2 (6 bases). Germline V lookup: CDR1 SNHLY, CDR2 FYNNEI. Trimming cost V 7 bases and J 5 bases, with 18 bases left between them. The CDR3 extends over 15 amino acids. DNA of the CDR3: TGTGCCAGCAAATCCCTAGCGACTTCGAACAATGAGCAGTTCTTC. It is translated as CASKSLATSNNEQFF.

The gene calls are TRBV4-2 and TRBJ2-3, with 12 bases lining up with TRBD2. CDR1 is LGHNA, CDR2 YNFKEQ, per germline. The CDR3 consists of 17 residues. V lost 4 bases and J lost 0; bases outside the gene matches: 5. The CDR3: CASSPRTSGASTDTQYF. In DNA, the CDR3 is TGTGCCAGCAGCCCTCGGACTAGCGGGGCTAGCACAGATACGCAGTATTTT.

This chain joins TRBV14 and TRBJ1-2; D gene unclear. The CDR3 covers 16 residues. The V end was cut by 0 bases, the J end by 4 bases, with 15 bases between. Germline CDR1 and CDR2: SGHDN and FVKESK. The CDR3 bases are TGTGCCAGCAGCCAAGATCAGCACGCCCCGGGCTATGGCTACACCTTC. As protein: CASSQDQHAPGYGYTF.

J is TRBJ2-2 and V is TRBV7-2; the D gene is possibly TRBD1 (5 bases). Trimming took off 3 bases at V and 4 bases at J, with 9 bases between the two ends. The CDR3 consists of 14 residues. CDR1 and CDR2 from the germline V gene are SGHTA and FQGNSA. The CDR3 sequence is CASSLDISTGELFF. The CDR3, as DNA: TGTGCCAGCAGCTTGGACATATCCACCGGGGAGCTGTTTTTT.